These 18 T cell receptor beta chains originate from one sample sequenced in a study of CD8 T cells in Susac syndrome. Random hexamers were used to reverse transcribe an amount of 0.5 to 1 ug RNA. TCRdb passed the immunoSEQ multiplex PCR reads through MiXCR, listing each CDR3 protein once. The sample has approximately 190,000 distinct CDR3 sequences; 95% are singletons. The sequenced material came from CD8+ T cells from PBMCs. The origin of the receptors is a human donor with Susac syndrome.

V gene TRBV5-1 combines with J gene TRBJ1-2; D not certain. This CDR3 has 14 amino acids. The ends were cut back, 4 bases at V and 0 bases at J, with 10 bases in the middle. CDR1 and CDR2 (germline): SGHRS, YFSETQ. CDR3 DNA: TGCGCCAGCAGCGATGGACCAACTAACTATGGCTACACCTTC. The encoded protein is CASSDGPTNYGYTF.

The chain joins TRBV29-1 to TRBJ2-3; 9 bases align to TRBD1. The CDR3 covers 14 residues. The germline CDR1 and CDR2 sequences are SQVTM and ANQGSEA. V shed 5 bases and J 4 bases; nucleotides not matched to a gene: 7. CDR3 coding DNA: TGCAGCGTTCTGACAGGGGGTGATTCAGATACGCAGTATTTT. Translation gives CSVLTGGDSDTQYF.

CDR3 protein: CASDITERGGPHEQYF. The CDR3 DNA reads TGTGCCAGTGATATAACCGAGCGGGGGGGCCCCCACGAGCAGTACTTC. The chain employs TRBV2 and TRBJ2-7; 10 bases fit TRBD2. With 9 bases clipped from V and 5 bases from J, the junction kept 16 bases outside the gene matches. The CDR3 spans 16 residues. Per the germline V gene, CDR1 is SNHLY and CDR2 is FYNNEI. Full variable domain (missing parts from reference TRBV2 and TRBJ2-7): EPEVTQTPSHQVTQMGQEVILRCVPISNHLYFYWYRQILGQKVEFLVSFYNNEISEKSEIFDDQFSVERPDGSNFTLKIRSTKLEDSAMYFCASDITERGGPHEQYFGPGTRLTVT.

J is TRBJ1-2 and V is TRBV29-1; 7 nucleotides agree with TRBD1. The CDR3 sequence is 12 residues long. J lost 7 bases, V lost 6 bases, and 8 bases had no gene match. Germline CDR1 is SQVTM and CDR2 is ANQGSEA. CDR3 protein: CSVDTGESGYTF. DNA of the CDR3: TGCAGCGTCGATACAGGGGAGAGTGGCTACACCTTC. The full variable domain, its missing parts supplied by reference TRBV29-1 and TRBJ1-2, is SAVISQKPSRDICQRGTSLTIQCQVDSQVTMMFWYRQQPGQSLTLIATANQGSEATYESGFVIDKFPISRPNLTFSTLTVSNMSPEDSSIYLCSVDTGESGYTFGSGTRLTVV.

J is TRBJ2-1 and V is TRBV13; 11 nucleotides align to TRBD2. The CDR3 has 15 residues. V lost 5 bases to trimming and J lost 6 bases; unmatched junction nucleotides: 6. CDR1 is PRHDT and CDR2 is FYEKMQ in the germline V gene (reference sequence). In DNA, the CDR3 is TGTGCCAGCAGCGGTAGCGGGGGGGCCTTCAATGAGCAGTTCTTC. Its protein product is CASSGSGGAFNEQFF.

The V and J genes are TRBV12-3 or TRBV12-4 and TRBJ2-7; 12 bases align to TRBD2. V was pared by 6 bases and J by 2 bases, with 11 bases of the junction left unmatched. This CDR3 has 17 amino acids. Written as DNA, the CDR3 is TGTGCCAGCAGCTCGCCTAGCGGGAGGGCTACTGCCTACGAGCAGTACTTC. The encoded protein is CASSSPSGRATAYEQYF.

The V and J genes are TRBV9 and TRBJ1-2; D gene unclear. Germline CDR1 SGDLS, CDR2 YYNGEE. Trimming removed 3 bases from V and 3 bases from J, with 12 bases in between. This CDR3 region has 14 residues. The CDR3 protein is CASSEGGMDYGYTF. In DNA form, the CDR3 reads TGTGCCAGCAGCGAGGGAGGTATGGACTATGGCTACACCTTC.

V usage is TRBV20-1 and J usage is TRBJ2-7; D remains ambiguous. The CDR3 loop spans 14 amino acids. V gave up 1 base and J gave up 4 bases, with 14 bases separating them. The germline V gene has CDR1 DFQATT and CDR2 SNEGSKA (reference sequence). CDR3 amino acids: CSARGSEANYEQYF. CDR3 nucleotides: TGCAGTGCTAGAGGGTCAGAGGCCAATTACGAGCAGTACTTC.

The chain is built from TRBV5-1 and TRBJ1-1, with D unresolved. V lost 2 bases and J 0 bases, leaving 8 bases between the germline ends. The CDR3 runs to 14 residues. From germline, CDR1 is SGHRS and CDR2 YFSETQ. CDR3 DNA: TGCGCCAGCAGCTTATGGGGAATGAACACTGAAGCTTTCTTT. It encodes CASSLWGMNTEAFF.

The V and J genes are TRBV13 and TRBJ1-2; a possible D gene is TRBD1 (6 bases). CDR1 is PRHDT, CDR2 FYEKMQ, per germline (reference sequence). This CDR3 is built from 15 residues. Trimming cost V 3 bases and J 0 bases, with 11 bases left between them. The CDR3 nucleotides read TGTGCCAGCAGCTTTGGAGACAGGACTAACTATGGCTACACCTTC. Residues: CASSFGDRTNYGYTF.

This clonotype was seen once. This chain uses TRBV25-1 with TRBJ1-6; no clear D. The CDR3 loop spans 13 amino acids. CDR1 MGHDK and CDR2 SYGVNS come from the germline V gene. V lost 0 bases and J 6 bases, leaving 3 bases between the germline ends. The CDR3 DNA is TGTGCCAGCAGTGAATACAGTAATTCACCCCTCCACTTT. This codes for CASSEYSNSPLHF.

The gene calls are TRBV4-1 and TRBJ1-2, with D unresolved. This CDR3 has 16 residues. Trimming shortened V by 0 bases and J by 7 bases, and 18 bases separated the two germline ends. Germline V gene sequence: CDR1 MGHRA, CDR2 YSYEKL. CDR3 sequence: CASSQDHREVGSGYTF. The CDR3 DNA is TGCGCCAGCAGCCAAGATCACCGGGAGGTTGGTAGTGGCTACACCTTC.

The chain joins TRBV28 to TRBJ2-3; TRBD1 might be the D (5 bases). This CDR3 region has 17 residues. Trimming removed 7 bases at V and 5 bases at J, with 25 bases between. Germline loops: CDR1 MDHEN, CDR2 SYDVKM. CDR3 amino acids: CASTDDGLARGGDTQYF. For the CDR3, the DNA is TGTGCCAGCACCGACGATGGGCTGGCTAGGGGTGGAGATACGCAGTATTTT.

The rearrangement uses TRBV19 and TRBJ1-1; no definite D call. Germline V lookup: CDR1 LNHDA, CDR2 SQIVND (reference sequence). With 3 bases removed from V and 0 bases from J, the gap between germline ends came to 11 bases. The length of the CDR3 is 15 residues. The CDR3 region is CASSIRRVMNTEAFF. CDR3 DNA sequence: TGTGCCAGTAGTATTCGGCGGGTCATGAACACTGAAGCTTTCTTT.

J is TRBJ1-1 and V is TRBV3-1; possible D gene TRBD1, 5 bases. V was shortened by 5 bases and J by 2 bases, with 12 bases between the two germline ends. The CDR3 loop spans 14 amino acids. Germline V gene sequence: CDR1 LGHDT, CDR2 YNNKEL (reference sequence). The CDR3 spells CASSFSGTNTEAFF. CDR3 in DNA: TGTGCCAGCAGCTTCTCCGGGACCAACACTGAAGCTTTCTTT.

This clonotype was found a few times. This rearrangement joins TRBV20-1 to TRBJ2-5; D is unclear. The V gene's germline CDR1 is DFQATT and CDR2 SNEGSKA (reference sequence). The germline V and J ends were trimmed by 1 base and 5 bases, with 5 bases remaining between them. The CDR3 length is 11 residues. The DNA for the CDR3 is TGCAGTGCTAGAGTCGGTGAGACCCAGTACTTC. Its translation is CSARVGETQYF.

V gene TRBV11-2 combines with J gene TRBJ2-7; 12 bases align to TRBD2. J was trimmed by 1 base and V by 6 bases; bases with no gene match: 16. CDR1 is SGHAT, CDR2 FQNNGV, per germline. The CDR3 is made up of 19 amino acids. CDR3 DNA: TGTGCCAGCAGACCCCTCGTGGCTAGCGGGAGGGCGGGGTCCTACGAGCAGTACTTC. Its translation is CASRPLVASGRAGSYEQYF.

The chain links TRBV12-3 or TRBV12-4 to TRBJ2-5; 9 bases are shared with TRBD1. V lost 0 bases to trimming and J lost 4 bases; unmatched junction nucleotides: 9. The CDR3 consists of 17 residues. The CDR3: CASSLALTGTGLETQYF. The CDR3 DNA reads TGTGCCAGCAGTTTAGCCTTGACCGGGACAGGGTTAGAGACCCAGTACTTC.